These 5 T cell receptor beta chains originate from one sample sequenced in a study of molecular identifiers for immune sequencing clone quantification. Each CDR3 protein is one row after TCRdb ran MiXCR on the PCR reads. The table has about 500,000 distinct CDR3 sequences, about a fifth seen once. The sample consisted of naive CD8+ T cells from blood, with Jurkat cell RNA spiked in. Sample subset: FACS-sorted CD8+CD4-CCR7+CD45RA+ naive T cells. These receptors came from a human donor in good health. Some libraries in this study had Jurkat cell RNA spiked in.

There are many counts of this clonotype. This sequence joins TRBV6-1 and TRBJ2-7; TRBD1 is a possible D gene (6 bases). The germline gives CDR1 MNHNS, CDR2 SASEGT. CDR3 length equals 16 residues. V was trimmed by 5 bases and J by 3 bases, leaving 20 bases between them. CDR3 DNA sequence: TGTGCCAGCAGTAACCCCCCGACCCCGACAGGCTACGAGCAGTACTTC. It encodes CASSNPPTPTGYEQYF.

The rearrangement uses TRBV12-3 or TRBV12-4 and TRBJ2-7; D might be TRBD2 (7 bases). Between the trimmed V and J ends, which lost 7 bases and 7 bases, there was a span of 20 bases. The CDR3 totals 14 residues. The CDR3 sequence: CASNPRGALLEQYF. The CDR3 DNA follows: TGTGCCAGCAACCCCCGGGGGGCACTCCTTGAGCAGTACTTC.

The sample holds many counts of this clonotype. The rearrangement uses TRBV5-4 and TRBJ2-7, with 11 bases that match TRBD2. Germline-derived CDR1 and CDR2 are SGHNT and YYREEE (reference sequence). Losses at the gene ends were 0 bases for V and 3 bases for J; bases not matched to a gene: 8. The CDR3 has 17 residues. The CDR3 protein is CASSLVWGTSGNYEQYF. The CDR3 DNA is TGTGCCAGCAGCTTGGTCTGGGGGACTAGCGGCAACTACGAGCAGTACTTC.

The V call is TRBV13, the J call TRBJ2-2; D remains unclear. CDR3 length: 16 amino acids. Trimming removed 1 base at V and 5 bases at J, with 14 bases between. CDR1 and CDR2 (germline): PRHDT, FYEKMQ (reference sequence). The CDR3 bases are TGTGCCAGCAGCTTAGATCTGGAGTTCCAGACCGGGGAGCTGTTTTTT. This encodes CASSLDLEFQTGELFF.

This clonotype was picked up many times. This rearrangement joins TRBV6-6 to TRBJ2-5, with 7 bases identical to TRBD2. Per germline, CDR1 MNHNY and CDR2 SVGAGI (reference sequence). The CDR3 sequence is 12 residues long. Trimming removed 8 bases from V and 3 bases from J; junction bases left unmatched: 3. The CDR3 coding sequence is TGTGCCAGCGAAGGGAGGGAAGAGACCCAGTACTTC. This translates into CASEGREETQYF.